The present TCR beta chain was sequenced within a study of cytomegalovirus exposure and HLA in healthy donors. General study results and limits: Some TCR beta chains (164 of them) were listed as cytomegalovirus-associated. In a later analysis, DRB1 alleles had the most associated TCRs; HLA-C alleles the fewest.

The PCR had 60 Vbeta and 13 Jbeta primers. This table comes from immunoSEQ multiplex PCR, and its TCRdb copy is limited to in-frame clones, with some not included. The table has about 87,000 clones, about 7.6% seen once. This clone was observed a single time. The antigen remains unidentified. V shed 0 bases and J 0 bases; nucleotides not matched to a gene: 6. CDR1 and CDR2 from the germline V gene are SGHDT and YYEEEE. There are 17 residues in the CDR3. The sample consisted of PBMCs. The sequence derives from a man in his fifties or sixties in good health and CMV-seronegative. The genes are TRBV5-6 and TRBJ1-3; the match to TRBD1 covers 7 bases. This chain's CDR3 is CASSLGNTGVSGNTIYF. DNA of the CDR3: TGTGCCAGCAGCTTGGGGAATACAGGGGTCTCTGGAAACACCATATATTTT.